The 22 T cell receptor beta chains below were found in one sample sequenced in a study of CXCR3-negative and CXCR3-positive naive CD8 T cells. Whole-study results and caveats: Compared with CXCR3-negative naive cells, CXCR3-positive naive cells showed more hydrophobic TRB CDR3s.

Their specific antigens are unknown. 5' RACE with UMI labels generated the TRB cDNA libraries. TCRdb re-called the 5' RACE reads and shows each CDR3 protein once, DNA omitted. Its clone listing holds under 110,000 distinct CDR3 sequences. What was sequenced was naive CXCR3+ CD8+ T cells from blood. The subset: CD45RO-CCR7+CD27+CD95- naive CD8+ T cells expressing CXCR3 (TNR3+). These receptors were collected from a human donor in good health. Some clones in this sample may be carry-over from other donors' samples.

The gene calls are TRBV29-1 and TRBJ2-1; no DNA is available, so the TRBD2 call from TCRdb remains unchecked. The CDR3 sequence is 16 residues long. Germline V lookup: CDR1 SQVTM, CDR2 ANQGSEA. CDR3 region: CSDRTSGGAAYNEQFF.

The chain employs TRBV7-9 and TRBJ2-1; TCRdb calls TRBD2, which cannot be checked without DNA. Germline CDR1 and CDR2: SEHNR and FQNEAQ (reference sequence). The CDR3 is 18 residues long. CDR3 region: CASSLSLAGGHSYNEQFF.

This sequence joins TRBV27 and TRBJ2-1; TCRdb outputs TRBD2, but without DNA this stays unchecked. Germline V lookup: CDR1 MNHEY, CDR2 SMNVEV (reference sequence). The CDR3 is 15 residues long. The CDR3: CASSLSYGENNEQFF.

The J gene is TRBJ2-1, the V gene TRBV12-5; TCRdb gives TRBD2 as the D gene, but with no DNA this cannot be confirmed. The V gene's germline CDR1 is LGHNT and CDR2 FRNRAP. This CDR3 spans 13 amino acids. CDR3 in amino acids: CASGLGSYNEQFF.

This chain links TRBV7-2 with TRBJ2-2; TCRdb indicates TRBD1, and absent DNA this call remains unverified. Germline V gene data show CDR1 as SGHTA and CDR2 as FQGNSA. CDR3 size: 16 residues. CDR3 protein: CASSSGQGALPGELFF.

The chain has TRBV7-3 and TRBJ2-3; the TRBD1 assignment by TCRdb is unverifiable without DNA. There are 14 residues in the CDR3. Germline assignment: CDR1 SGHTA and CDR2 FQGTGA. CDR3 residues: CASSFLGATDTQYF.

The gene calls are TRBV7-9 and TRBJ2-7. This CDR3 has 12 amino acids. Germline V CDR1 and CDR2: SEHNR, FQNEAQ (reference sequence). This CDR3 is CASSSQRYEQYF. Looking up the rest from reference TRBV7-9 and TRBJ2-7 gives the full variable domain: DTGVSQNPRHKITKRGQNVTFRCDPISEHNRLYWYRQTLGQGPEFLTYFQNEAQLEKSRLLSDRFSAERPKGSFSTLEIQRTEQGDSAMYLCASSSQRYEQYFGPGTRLTVT.

V is TRBV11-2 and J is TRBJ1-3; the TCRdb D gene call, TRBD1, has no DNA to confirm it. The CDR3 spans 17 residues. The V gene's germline CDR1 is SGHAT and CDR2 FQNNGV. CDR3: CASKRTEGYLSGNTIYF.

The chain's CDR3 is CASSLKAGTRNEQFF. The chain uses TRBV7-6 and TRBJ2-1; as DNA is missing, the TRBD1 call by TCRdb cannot be tested. The CDR3 totals 15 residues. In germline, CDR1 is SGHVS, CDR2 FNYEAQ.

The chain joins TRBV21-1 to TRBJ1-6; TCRdb names TRBD1, which stays unverified in the absence of DNA. TRBV21-1 is designated a pseudogene. The CDR3 spans 15 residues. The CDR3 loop reads CASSKGREGRSPLHF.

The rearrangement uses TRBV7-6 and TRBJ2-6; TCRdb names TRBD2, which stays unverified in the absence of DNA. The CDR3 is made up of 16 amino acids. Germline V gene lookup returns CDR1 SGHVS and CDR2 FNYEAQ. CDR3 region: CASSPSGSSGANVLTF.

The chain's CDR3 is CASSEYSGGGSTDTQYF. The chain is built from TRBV25-1 and TRBJ2-3; the TRBD1 assignment by TCRdb is unverifiable without DNA. Germline V gene sequence: CDR1 MGHDK, CDR2 SYGVNS. The CDR3 sequence is 17 residues long. Complete variable domain (other parts from reference TRBV25-1 and TRBJ2-3): EADIYQTPRYLVIGTGKKITLECSQTMGHDKMYWYQQDPGMELHLIHYSYGVNSTEKGDLSSESTVSRIRTEHFPLTLESARPSHTSQYLCASSEYSGGGSTDTQYFGPGTRLTVL.

The J gene is TRBJ1-1, the V gene TRBV7-9; checking the TCRdb D call of TRBD1 is not possible without DNA. Looked up from germline, CDR1 is SEHNR and CDR2 is FQNEAQ (reference sequence). The CDR3 covers 14 residues. The CDR3: CASSPRQVNTEAFF.

The chain recombines TRBV25-1 with TRBJ2-7; TCRdb lists TRBD1, though no DNA is available to test this call. This CDR3 comprises 12 residues. Germline values: CDR1 MGHDK, CDR2 SYGVNS. This CDR3 is CAVGTGTQEQYF.

The chain uses TRBV15 and TRBJ1-2; without DNA, the TCRdb call of TRBD1 cannot be checked. In germline, CDR1 is LNHNV, CDR2 YYDKDF (reference sequence). The CDR3 contains 14 residues. The CDR3 spells CATSRDGTGYGYTF.

The chain links TRBV5-5 to TRBJ2-7; TCRdb gives TRBD1 as the D gene, but with no DNA this cannot be confirmed. The CDR3 sequence is 17 residues long. CDR1 is SGHKS and CDR2 is YYEKEE in the germline V gene (reference sequence). CDR3: CATSLALPGTQAYEQYF.

The genes are TRBV7-9 and TRBJ2-7; the TCRdb D gene call, TRBD2, has no DNA to confirm it. Looked up from germline, CDR1 is SEHNR and CDR2 is FQNEAQ (reference sequence). The CDR3 covers 19 residues. The chain's CDR3 is CASRTTIGTSGGASREQYF.

The chain is built from TRBV6-5 and TRBJ2-7; TCRdb calls TRBD2, which cannot be checked without DNA. The germline V gene has CDR1 MNHEY and CDR2 SVGAGI. The CDR3 contains 19 residues. CDR3 protein: CASSYSVGGTSGRVYEQYF.

The chain links TRBV28 to TRBJ2-1. The germline CDR1 and CDR2 sequences are MDHEN and SYDVKM. This CDR3 region has 16 residues. The CDR3 loop reads CASSPLPEKLGNEQFF.

The V gene is TRBV5-1, the J gene TRBJ2-7. The V gene's germline CDR1 is SGHRS and CDR2 YFSETQ. The CDR3 consists of 11 residues. The CDR3 region is CASSTSYEQYF.

The chain employs TRBV20-1 and TRBJ2-1. Looked up from germline, CDR1 is DFQATT and CDR2 is SNEGSKA (reference sequence). This CDR3 has 13 residues. CDR3 sequence reads: CSARGFPYNEQFF.

The J gene is TRBJ2-4, the V gene TRBV7-2. Germline V CDR1 and CDR2: SGHTA, FQGNSA. CDR3 length equals 14 residues. The CDR3 protein is CASSSAPYRNIQYF.